This section outlines one TCR beta chain sequence together with its context. The antigen is undetermined. This entry is derived from a study of vaccination and CD4 T cells after COVID-19. Sequencing of DNA taken from cultured CD4+ T cells relied on the Oncomine TCR Beta short-read assay. TCRdb reprocessed the PCR reads via MiXCR and lists one record per CDR3 protein. This sample has roughly 25,000 distinct CDR3 sequences; around three fifths occur once, and the top ten carry under 9%. Treatment defined: roughly 10-day PBMC culture with coronavirus spike peptide pools or control peptides (ViraFEST assay). Per germline, CDR1 MNHEY and CDR2 SMNVEV (reference sequence). This CDR3 is 14 amino acids long. Trimming pared 4 bases from V and 11 bases from J, leaving 20 bases between.

This rearrangement joins TRBV27 to TRBJ1-1; D unresolved. The clonotype comes from a human donor who had recovered from COVID-19. Specimen: CD4+ T cells from blood, cultured in vitro. CDR3 nucleotides: TGTGCCAGCAGTTCGACACTCCTGACCAAAACGGCTTTCTTT. Translating gives CASSSTLLTKTAFF.